A single TCR beta chain is shown here with its context. What it binds is not known. This entry comes from a study of T cell repertoires in cytomegalovirus infection. TCRdb fed the reads into MiXCR, producing one record per CDR3 protein. This sample has around 570,000 distinct CDR3 sequences, with 40% found just once. The sample consisted of cultured PBMCs, taken from culture after CMV antigen stimulation. This TCR was sampled from a human donor in good health (CMV status not recorded). Some clones in this sample may be carry-over from other donors' samples.

The CDR3 DNA is TGTGCCAGTAGTATAGGTGGCATCGGAGCTTTCTTT. Translated, it gives CASSIGGIGAFF. The rearrangement joins TRBV19 to TRBJ1-1; D unresolved. Germline CDR1 and CDR2: LNHDA and SQIVND (reference sequence). The CDR3 length is 12 residues. V lost 1 base, J lost 10 bases, and 10 bases lay in between.